A single sample is the source of the 4 T cell receptor beta chains below, sequenced in a study of neoadjuvant anti-PD-1 for oral cavity cancer. Method: immunoSEQ multiplex PCR; TCRdb's copy keeps in-frame clones and lacks some. The sample records about 17,000 clones, 67% being singletons. The material sequenced was PBMCs, taken before nivolumab (anti-PD-1) treatment. Source of these receptors: a person aged 40 to 85 with oral cavity squamous cell carcinoma.

The V gene is TRBV19, the J gene TRBJ1-1, with D unclear. Germline V gives CDR1 LNHDA, CDR2 SQIVND (reference sequence). The CDR3 is 16 residues long. V shed 5 bases and J shed 3 bases, with 19 bases lying between them. CDR3 loop: CASSFPSGVQHTEAFF. Written as DNA, the CDR3 is TGTGCCAGTAGTTTTCCCAGCGGGGTGCAGCACACTGAAGCTTTCTTT.

The chain recombines TRBV9 with TRBJ2-3; TRBD2 is a possible D gene (6 bases). Germline values: CDR1 SGDLS, CDR2 YYNGEE. The CDR3 totals 13 residues. V was shortened by 5 bases and J by 7 bases, with 14 bases between the two germline ends. CDR3 DNA sequence: TGTGCCAGCAGTCGAGGGGACTTCAATACGCAGTATTTT. It codes for CASSRGDFNTQYF.

This clone was counted only a few times. The chain couples TRBV11-2 to TRBJ1-1, with D uncertain. Between the trimmed V and J ends, which lost 5 bases and 2 bases, there was a span of 3 bases. The germline V gene has CDR1 SGHAT and CDR2 FQNNGV. This CDR3 spans 11 amino acids. The chain's CDR3 is CASSRNTEAFF. DNA for the CDR3: TGTGCCAGCAGCCGTAACACTGAAGCTTTCTTT.

The chain has TRBV10-3 and TRBJ1-5; D gene ambiguous. CDR3 length: 15 residues. Germline CDR1 is ENHRY and CDR2 is SYGVKD. Trimming shortened V by 0 bases and J by 0 bases, and 6 bases separated the two germline ends. The CDR3 nucleotides read TGTGCCATCAGTGAGTCGGATAATAGCAATCAGCCCCAGCATTTT. Translation gives CAISESDNSNQPQHF.